These 6 T cell receptor beta chains were sequenced from one sample in a study of breast tumors, draining lymph nodes, adjacent tissues. Axillary draining lymph nodes of breast cancer patients supplied the node samples. TCRdb analysed the multiplex PCR reads with MiXCR anew, one entry per CDR3 protein. In the table there are about 89,000 distinct CDR3 sequences, approximately 31% of which are singletons. Specimen: axillary lymph node tissue. The receptors shown here come from a female donor with breast cancer. Some clones in this sample may be carry-over from other donors' samples.

Many counts were recorded for this clonotype. The chain carries TRBV19 and TRBJ2-3; 10 positions match TRBD1. The CDR3 loop spans 16 amino acids. The J segment lost 3 bases and the V segment lost 4 bases, leaving 7 bases of the junction unmatched. Germline V gene lookup returns CDR1 LNHDA and CDR2 SQIVND (reference sequence). The CDR3 nucleotides are TGTGCCAGTAGTACGCTCCGGGACAGGGGTACAGATACGCAGTATTTT. It translates to CASSTLRDRGTDTQYF.

For the CDR3, the DNA is TGTGCCAGCAGCTGGGACTCTGAAGCTTTCTTT. It is translated as CASSWDSEAFF. The V gene is TRBV7-9, the J gene TRBJ1-1; D might be TRBD1 (5 bases). V was trimmed by 4 bases and J by 6 bases, leaving 6 bases between them. There are 11 residues in the CDR3. CDR1 and CDR2 (germline): SEHNR, FQNEAQ (reference sequence).

This clonotype was found many times. Since a much larger clone is just one base distant, this may be a read error. The chain links TRBV5-4 to TRBJ2-7; TRBD1 might be the D (5 bases). Germline CDR1 and CDR2: SGHNT and YYREEE (reference sequence). This CDR3 has 14 amino acids. CDR3 sequence reads: CTSSSSLSGYEQYF. The CDR3, as DNA: TGTACCAGCAGTTCATCTTTGTCAGGGTACGAGCAGTACTTC.

This clonotype was seen just once. This sequence joins TRBV10-3 and TRBJ1-4; TRBD1 matches at 7 bases. V lost 8 bases to trimming and J lost 4 bases; unmatched junction nucleotides: 4. From germline, CDR1 is ENHRY and CDR2 SYGVKD. The CDR3 runs to 13 residues. CDR3 amino acids: CAIGTAFNEKLFF. CDR3 DNA sequence: TGTGCCATCGGGACAGCCTTTAATGAAAAACTGTTTTTT.

This clonotype has ten or more counts. V and J are TRBV7-9 and TRBJ1-4, with D hard to call. Germline-derived CDR1 and CDR2 are SEHNR and FQNEAQ (reference sequence). CDR3 size: 14 residues. With 3 bases removed from V and 0 bases from J, the gap between germline ends came to 5 bases. CDR3 in DNA: TGTGCCAGCAGCTTGACAACAACTAATGAAAAACTGTTTTTT. Protein: CASSLTTTNEKLFF.

This clonotype came up many times. The chain combines TRBV6-1 with TRBJ2-1, with a possible D match to TRBD2 (5 bases). Germline V lookup: CDR1 MNHNS, CDR2 SASEGT. CDR3 length equals 17 residues. V was pared by 7 bases and J by 3 bases, with 22 bases between. The CDR3 bases are TGTGCCAGCACTGTAGGTTCTCTAGCTCCCATCTACAATGAGCAGTTCTTC. Its protein product is CASTVGSLAPIYNEQFF.